This passage covers 27 T cell receptor beta chains from one sample sequenced in a study of T-cell memory formation after mild COVID-19. TCRdb reprocessed the 5' RACE reads with MiXCR, giving one entry per CDR3 protein. The data show more than 80,000 distinct CDR3 sequences, approximately 15% seen once. Material for sequencing was PBMCs or a T cell subset sorted from them (not recorded which). These receptors were taken from an adult woman who had mild COVID-19 (a few samples of this study predate the infection). Cell type and time point are not known.

CDR3 in amino acids: CASSEEAASTDTQYF. Here the CDR3 DNA reads TGTGCCAGCAGCGAGGAAGCAGCTAGCACAGATACGCAGTATTTT. This rearrangement joins TRBV6-5 to TRBJ2-3; D gene unclear. The CDR3 length is 15 residues. Germline loops: CDR1 MNHEY, CDR2 SVGAGI. The V and J ends lost 6 bases and 0 bases respectively, with 13 bases between them.

The J gene is TRBJ2-5, the V gene TRBV7-8; D perhaps matches TRBD2 (6 bases). Germline V gene data show CDR1 as SGHVS and CDR2 as FQNEAQ. V shed 2 bases and J shed 7 bases, with 14 bases lying between them. The CDR3 length is 14 residues. DNA of the CDR3: TGTGCCAGCAGCTTAACGGAGGGGCACGGGACCCAGTACTTC. Its protein product is CASSLTEGHGTQYF. The full variable domain, its missing parts supplied by reference TRBV7-8 and TRBJ2-5, is GAGVSQSPRYKVAKRGQDVALRCDPISGHVSLFWYQQALGQGPEFLTYFQNEAQLDKSGLPSDRFFAERPEGSVSTLKIQRTQQEDSAVYLCASSLTEGHGTQYFGPGTRLLVL.

The chain combines TRBV3-1 with TRBJ2-4, with D hard to call. Germline CDR1 LGHDT, CDR2 YNNKEL (reference sequence). V was shortened by 4 bases and J by 1 base, with 8 bases between the two germline ends. The CDR3 covers 14 residues. For the CDR3, the DNA is TGTGCCAGCAGCCCTAGTTGGGCCAAAAACATTCAGTACTTC. Protein: CASSPSWAKNIQYF.

This clonotype came up many times. The chain joins TRBV19 to TRBJ2-1; 9 nucleotides align to TRBD1. This CDR3 has 15 residues. The germline gives CDR1 LNHDA, CDR2 SQIVND (reference sequence). V lost 3 bases to trimming and J lost 8 bases; unmatched junction nucleotides: 8. The CDR3 here is CASSIGTGKGDEQFF. Written as DNA, the CDR3 is TGTGCCAGTAGTATCGGGACAGGGAAGGGTGATGAGCAGTTCTTC.

This rearrangement joins TRBV4-3 to TRBJ1-1, with unresolved D. The V gene lost 1 base and the J gene lost 0 bases, with 9 bases spanning the gap. The CDR3 runs 15 residues. The germline CDR1 and CDR2 sequences are LGHNA and YSLEER. CDR3 DNA: TGCGCCAGCAGCCAAGGGCAATTCATGAACACTGAAGCTTTCTTT. This translates into CASSQGQFMNTEAFF.

This rearrangement joins TRBV4-1 to TRBJ2-3; 9 bases map to TRBD1. This CDR3 comprises 15 residues. CDR1 and CDR2 (germline): MGHRA, YSYEKL. With 4 bases clipped from V and 6 bases from J, the junction kept 8 bases outside the gene matches. CDR3 sequence reads: CASSPPGQGADTQYF. For the CDR3, the DNA is TGCGCCAGCAGCCCCCCGGGACAGGGAGCCGATACGCAGTATTTT.

This chain uses TRBV12-3 or TRBV12-4 with TRBJ2-3; 12 bases line up with TRBD1. CDR3 length equals 16 residues. The J segment lost 6 bases and the V segment lost 6 bases, leaving 10 bases of the junction unmatched. CDR3 in DNA: TGTGCCAGCAGCCCGGGACAGGGGGCCCCTGGGGATACGCAGTATTTT. Translation: CASSPGQGAPGDTQYF.

This clonotype has only a few counts. This sequence joins TRBV11-3 and TRBJ2-5; 11 bases are a match to TRBD2. V dropped 5 bases and J dropped 9; count of bases not matched to a gene: 17. CDR1 SGHNT and CDR2 YENEEA come from the germline V gene. This CDR3 has 17 amino acids. The CDR3 here is CASSPNLAGGPKRPQYF. The CDR3 DNA follows: TGTGCCAGCAGCCCAAATCTAGCGGGGGGACCCAAAAGGCCCCAGTACTTC.

In the case of this clonotype: An end of the junction does not agree with germline; a read error may underlie this. The chain carries TRBV11-2 and TRBJ1-2; TRBD1 might be the D (5 bases). The CDR3 runs 16 residues. Germline-derived CDR1 and CDR2 are SGHAT and FQNNGV. The CDR3, as DNA: TGTTCCAGCAGCTTACCTTTCTCGGGACCGCTGAACGGCTACACCTTC. Its translation: CSSSLPFSGPLNGYTF.

The chain combines TRBV3-1 with TRBJ2-1; the D call may be TRBD1 or TRBD2 (5 bases each). Germline V gives CDR1 LGHDT, CDR2 YNNKEL (reference sequence). The length of the CDR3 is 15 residues. The V gene lost 3 bases and the J gene lost 7 bases, with 16 bases spanning the gap. Here the CDR3 DNA reads TGTGCCAGCAGCCAGCTCACAGGACTTTCTAATGAGCAGTTCTTC. Translating it yields CASSQLTGLSNEQFF.

V gene TRBV5-1 combines with J gene TRBJ2-3; 7 nucleotides line up with TRBD1. V was pared by 4 bases and J by 1 base, with 15 bases of the junction left unmatched. Germline-derived CDR1 and CDR2 are SGHRS and YFSETQ. CDR3 length: 18 residues. The CDR3 nucleotides are TGCGCCAGCAGCCGCGGCGAGGGGGCCTCGTTCGGCACAGATACGCAGTATTTT. As protein: CASSRGEGASFGTDTQYF.

The chain recombines TRBV4-1 with TRBJ1-4, with 9 bases identical to TRBD1. J lost 8 bases, V lost 0 bases, and 4 bases had no gene match. The CDR3 loop spans 15 amino acids. Germline assignment: CDR1 MGHRA and CDR2 YSYEKL. The CDR3 loop is CASSQEGDRVEKLFF. For the CDR3, the DNA is TGCGCCAGCAGCCAAGAAGGGGACAGGGTCGAAAAACTGTTTTTT.

The sample holds a few counts of this clonotype. The rearrangement joins TRBV4-1 to TRBJ2-7; 8 bases agree with TRBD1. After removal of 2 bases from V and 8 bases from J, the junction contained 8 bases not matched to a gene. Germline assignment: CDR1 MGHRA and CDR2 YSYEKL. This CDR3 is 14 amino acids long. The CDR3 loop is CASSQQAGGPQQYF. CDR3 sequence (DNA): TGCGCCAGCAGCCAACAGGCAGGGGGCCCACAGCAGTACTTC.

This clonotype was seen at least ten times. The chain is built from TRBV7-9 and TRBJ2-5, with 9 bases identical to TRBD1. The germline V gene encodes CDR1 SEHNR and CDR2 FQNEAQ (reference sequence). The V gene end was trimmed by 3 bases and the J gene end by 2 bases; junction bases not matched to a gene: 7. CDR3 size: 16 residues. The CDR3 nucleotides are TGTGCCAGCAGCTTTTCGGGACAGGGCTCTCAAGAGACCCAGTACTTC. Translation gives CASSFSGQGSQETQYF.

This clonotype was counted only a few times. The CDR3 DNA follows: TGTGCCAGCAGCTCCAGGGGAGAAAATGAGCAGTTCTTC. Translation: CASSSRGENEQFF. J is TRBJ2-1 and V is TRBV11-2; D perhaps matches TRBD1 (6 bases). The V gene lost 4 bases and the J gene lost 7 bases, with 11 bases spanning the gap. Germline CDR1 is SGHAT and CDR2 is FQNNGV. This CDR3 comprises 13 residues.

This clonotype turned up a few times. V is TRBV11-2 and J is TRBJ2-1; 8 nucleotides align to TRBD2. Trimming at V came to 7 bases and at J to 4 bases, leaving 6 bases not matched to a gene. The CDR3 has 14 amino acids. Germline-derived CDR1 and CDR2 are SGHAT and FQNNGV. CDR3 sequence reads: CASTTSGRYNEQFF. Written as DNA, the CDR3 is TGTGCCAGCACCACTAGCGGACGGTACAATGAGCAGTTCTTC.

This clonotype was seen only a few times. V and J are TRBV12-3 or TRBV12-4 and TRBJ2-1; D may be TRBD2 (6 bases). The ends were cut back, 6 bases at V and 4 bases at J, with 16 bases in the middle. The CDR3 has 15 residues. The CDR3 DNA sequence: TGTGCCAGCAGCAATAGCGGTCCTGGGTACAATGAGCAGTTCTTC. It encodes CASSNSGPGYNEQFF.

V is TRBV9 and J is TRBJ1-3; no clear D gene. Trimming removed 0 bases at V and 3 bases at J, with 4 bases between. The length of the CDR3 is 13 residues. CDR1 and CDR2 (germline): SGDLS, YYNGEE. The CDR3 spells CASSVGNGNTIYF. The CDR3 bases are TGTGCCAGCAGCGTAGGGAATGGAAACACCATATATTTT.

This clonotype has only a few counts. V usage is TRBV9 and J usage is TRBJ2-3; 7 bases fit TRBD2. With 0 bases clipped from V and 0 bases from J, the junction kept 13 bases outside the gene matches. CDR1 and CDR2 (germline): SGDLS, YYNGEE. There are 19 residues in the CDR3. The CDR3 region is CASSVDPKLALYSTDTQYF. In nucleotides, the CDR3 is TGTGCCAGCAGCGTAGATCCCAAACTAGCGTTATATAGCACAGATACGCAGTATTTT.

The V gene is TRBV16, the J gene TRBJ2-5; perhaps TRBD2 as D (6 bases). The germline V gene encodes CDR1 KGHSY and CDR2 FQNENV. This CDR3 has 16 residues. Trimming cost V 4 bases and J 3 bases, with 18 bases left between them. The DNA of the CDR3 is TGTGCCAGCAGCCCCCTCGAAGGGGACTTGGAAGAGACCCAGTACTTC. It yields the protein CASSPLEGDLEETQYF.

This sequence joins TRBV19 and TRBJ2-5, with D tentatively TRBD2 (6 bases). Germline CDR1 LNHDA, CDR2 SQIVND (reference sequence). This CDR3 region has 16 residues. Trimming shortened V by 0 bases and J by 1 base, and 12 bases separated the two germline ends. DNA of the CDR3: TGTGCCAGTAGTATAGATCTCGCGGGGCCCCAAGAGACCCAGTACTTC. Translation: CASSIDLAGPQETQYF.

The chain joins TRBV20-1 to TRBJ2-4; D uncertain. Germline-derived CDR1 and CDR2 are DFQATT and SNEGSKA (reference sequence). The ends were cut back, 3 bases at V and 0 bases at J, with 9 bases in the middle. This CDR3 is built from 14 residues. In DNA, the CDR3 is TGCAGTGCTAGTCCAGTGGTAGCCAAAAACATTCAGTACTTC. This sequence encodes CSASPVVAKNIQYF.

This clonotype has a handful of counts. The CDR3 protein is CASREEGRGNQPQHF. For the CDR3, the DNA is TGTGCCAGCAGGGAGGAGGGAAGGGGCAATCAGCCCCAGCATTTT. J is TRBJ1-5 and V is TRBV7-8; D uncertain. CDR1 and CDR2 (germline): SGHVS, FQNEAQ. V lost 6 bases, J lost 2 bases, and 14 bases lay in between. The CDR3 consists of 15 residues.

This clonotype was seen a handful of times. The CDR3 is CASSLIGGPYNEQFF. The CDR3 DNA reads as TGTGCCAGCAGTTTAATAGGGGGGCCCTACAATGAGCAGTTCTTC. The V call is TRBV27, the J call TRBJ2-1; D possibly uses TRBD1 or TRBD2 (6 bases each). The V gene lost 2 bases and the J gene lost 2 bases, with 10 bases spanning the gap. Germline V gives CDR1 MNHEY, CDR2 SMNVEV (reference sequence). The CDR3 is made up of 15 amino acids.

This clonotype has only a few counts. The chain recombines TRBV7-9 with TRBJ2-4; TRBD1 aligns across 9 bases. Germline CDR1 is SEHNR and CDR2 is FQNEAQ (reference sequence). This CDR3 has 17 residues. The V and J ends lost 6 bases and 3 bases, in that order; junction bases with no gene match: 12. For the CDR3, the DNA is TGTGCCAGCAGTAGTTCCGGGACAGGGCAATTCAAAAACATTCAGTACTTC. As protein: CASSSSGTGQFKNIQYF.

At least ten counts were recorded for this clonotype. This chain links TRBV4-1 with TRBJ2-7, with D possibly TRBD1 on 6 matching bases. There are 15 residues in the CDR3. V was shortened by 1 base and J by 2 bases, with 12 bases between the two germline ends. Germline lookup yields CDR1 MGHRA and CDR2 YSYEKL. The CDR3: CASSQGEQGPYEQYF. As DNA, the CDR3 is TGCGCCAGCAGCCAAGGGGAACAGGGTCCCTACGAGCAGTACTTC.

The chain recombines TRBV7-6 with TRBJ2-2; 12 bases fit TRBD2. J gave up 6 bases and V 5 bases, and 7 bases lay outside the gene matches. From germline, CDR1 is SGHVS and CDR2 FNYEAQ. CDR3 length: 16 residues. The CDR3 DNA is TGTGCCAGCAGCGCCGCTAGCGGGGGGGCCCCCGGGGAGCTGTTTTTT. Translated, it gives CASSAASGGAPGELFF.